Listed below are T cell receptor beta chains from one sample, sequenced in a study of T cells and copy number aberrations in small-cell lung cancer. Assay: immunoSEQ multiplex PCR; the TCRdb copy retains only in-frame clones and omits some. The sample contains roughly 8,900 clones, nearly 80% of which appear only once. Sample: normal tissue next to the tumor. Receptors were obtained from a man between 60 and 75 years old with small cell lung cancer. The CDR3 runs from the conserved cysteine through the conserved F or W. The order of the fields is clone size, V gene, D gene, J gene, CDR3 protein, CDR3 DNA. D genes are given only for firm matches. A clone size is listed for some rows: how often the clone was seen (once, few, many), or a class if it is expanded.

>-|TRBV5-5|TRBD2|TRBJ2-7
CASSLNAVSGSYEQYF
TGTGCCAGCAGCCTCAACGCGGTCAGCGGGAGTTACGAGCAGTACTTC
>-|TRBV11-3|TRBD1|TRBJ2-7
CASSTRQGGYEQYF
TGTGCCAGCAGCACCAGACAGGGGGGCTACGAGCAGTACTTC
>-|TRBV9|TRBD2|TRBJ2-5
CASSVAGGSVPETQYF
TGTGCCAGCAGCGTAGCGGGCGGGAGTGTACCGGAGACCCAGTACTTC
>-|TRBV23-1|-|TRBJ2-5
CASSQGREETQYF
TGCGCCAGCAGTCAAGGAAGAGAAGAGACCCAGTACTTC
>-|TRBV28|-|TRBJ1-1
CASSLNRENTEAFF
TGTGCCAGCAGTTTAAATAGGGAGAACACTGAAGCTTTCTTT
>once|TRBV6-5|TRBD2|TRBJ2-7
CASQAGGRREQYF
TGTGCCAGCCAAGCGGGAGGACGGCGGGAGCAGTACTTC
>few|TRBV2|-|TRBJ2-7
CASSATELEQYF
TGTGCCAGCAGTGCGACAGAGCTCGAGCAGTACTTC
>-|TRBV10-3|-|TRBJ1-5
CASSRQGNQPQHF
TGTGCCAGTTCCCGGCAGGGCAATCAGCCCCAGCATTTT
>-|TRBV7-2|TRBD1|TRBJ2-2
CASSLRPGTGIGELFF
TGTGCCAGCAGCCTACGACCCGGGACAGGGATCGGGGAGCTGTTTTTT
>-|TRBV5-1|-|TRBJ1-3
CASSLTPEGGNTIYF
TGCGCCAGCAGCTTGACCCCCGAGGGGGGAAACACCATATATTTT
>-|TRBV30|TRBD2|TRBJ2-1
CAWMPPGASGIGNEQFF
TGTGCCTGGATGCCCCCGGGGGCTAGCGGGATTGGCAATGAGCAGTTCTTC
>-|TRBV6-5|-|TRBJ1-4
CASSYRGAGNEKLFF
TGTGCCAGCAGTTACCGGGGGGCGGGTAATGAAAAACTGTTTTTT
>-|TRBV5-6|-|TRBJ2-2
CASSFGQQAGELFF
TGTGCCAGCAGCTTTGGACAGCAGGCCGGGGAGCTGTTTTTT
>-|TRBV13|-|TRBJ1-5
CASSLPGVATDQPQHF
TGTGCCAGCAGCCTGCCGGGGGTCGCAACGGATCAGCCCCAGCATTTT
>few|TRBV19|TRBD2|TRBJ2-5
CASSMVREGQETQYF
TGTGCCAGTAGTATGGTGCGGGAGGGACAAGAAACCCAGTACTTC
>once|TRBV30|-|TRBJ1-5
CAWSVQQRAVRERQPQHF
TGTGCCTGGAGTGTACAACAGAGGGCGGTGAGGGAGCGTCAGCCCCAGCATTTT
>-|TRBV5-1|-|TRBJ2-7
CASSLGWASYEQYF
TGCGCCAGCAGCTTGGGGTGGGCCTCCTACGAGCAGTACTTC
>-|TRBV11-3|-|TRBJ2-3
CASSLGGGYTDTQYF
TGTGCCAGCAGCTTAGGTGGCGGGTACACAGATACGCAGTATTTT
>-|TRBV30|TRBD2|TRBJ2-1
CAWNLAGGGEQFF
TGTGCCTGGAATTTAGCGGGAGGAGGCGAGCAGTTCTTC
>-|TRBV5-1|-|TRBJ1-1
CASSEEVRNTEAFF
TGCGCCAGCAGCGAGGAGGTTAGGAACACTGAAGCTTTCTTT
>-|TRBV6-1|TRBD1|TRBJ2-7
CASSEDGTGGNEQYF
TGTGCCAGCAGTGAGGATGGGACAGGGGGCAACGAGCAGTACTTC
>once|TRBV25-1|TRBD2|TRBJ2-1
CASSDWKREVWDEQFF
TGTGCCAGCAGTGATTGGAAGCGGGAGGTTTGGGATGAGCAGTTCTTC
>once|TRBV4-2|-|TRBJ2-1
CASSQDGGAREQFF
TGTGCCAGCAGCCAAGATGGGGGAGCGAGAGAGCAGTTCTTC